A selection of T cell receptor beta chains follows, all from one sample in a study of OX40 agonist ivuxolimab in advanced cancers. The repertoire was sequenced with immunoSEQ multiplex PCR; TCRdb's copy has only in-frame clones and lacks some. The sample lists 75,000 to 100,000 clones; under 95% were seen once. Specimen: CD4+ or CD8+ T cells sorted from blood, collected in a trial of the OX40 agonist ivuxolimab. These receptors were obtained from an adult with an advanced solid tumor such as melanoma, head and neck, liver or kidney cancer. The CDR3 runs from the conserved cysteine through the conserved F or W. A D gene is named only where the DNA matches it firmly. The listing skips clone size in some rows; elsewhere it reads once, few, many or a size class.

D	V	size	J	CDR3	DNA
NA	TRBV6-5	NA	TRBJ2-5	CASSYGTGAPEETQYF	TGTGCCAGCAGTTATGGAACGGGGGCGCCCGAAGAGACCCAGTACTTC
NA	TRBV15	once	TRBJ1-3	CATLGAYSGNTIYF	TGTGCCACCCTTGGGGCATACTCTGGAAACACCATATATTTT
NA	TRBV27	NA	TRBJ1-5	CASSPLSRGNQPQHF	TGTGCCAGCAGTCCCCTTAGCCGGGGCAATCAGCCCCAGCATTTT
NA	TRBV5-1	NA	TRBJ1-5	CASSTGGGNQPQHF	TGCGCCAGCAGCACGGGAGGGGGAAATCAGCCCCAGCATTTT
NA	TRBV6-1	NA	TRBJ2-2	CASWAGTDVIGELFF	TGTGCCAGCTGGGCCGGGACGGACGTCATTGGGGAGCTGTTTTTT
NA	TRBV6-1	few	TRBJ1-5	CASSDGNNQPQHF	TGTGCCAGCAGTGACGGAAACAATCAGCCCCAGCATTTT
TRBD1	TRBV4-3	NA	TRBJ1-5	CASSQVRQGVPQPQHF	TGCGCCAGCAGCCAAGTAAGACAGGGAGTTCCGCAGCCCCAGCATTTT
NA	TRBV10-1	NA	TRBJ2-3	CASSEGPYRTDTQYF	TGCGCCAGCAGTGAAGGGCCGTATAGGACAGATACGCAGTATTTT
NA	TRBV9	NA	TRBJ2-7	CASSVDGVSSYEQYF	TGTGCCAGCAGCGTAGATGGCGTCAGCTCCTACGAGCAGTACTTC
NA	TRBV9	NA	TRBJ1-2	CASSVEGGGYTF	TGTGCCAGCAGCGTAGAAGGTGGCGGCTACACCTTC
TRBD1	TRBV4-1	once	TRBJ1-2	CASSPRQGTFGGYTF	TGCGCCAGCAGCCCCAGACAGGGAACTTTCGGAGGCTACACCTTC
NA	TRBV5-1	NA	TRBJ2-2	CASSLVGPPGNTGELFF	TGCGCCAGCAGCTTAGTCGGGCCGCCTGGGAACACCGGGGAGCTGTTTTTT
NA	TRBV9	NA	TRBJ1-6	CASSTGGGAYNSPLHF	TGTGCCAGCAGCACCGGCGGGGGCGCCTATAATTCACCCCTCCACTTT
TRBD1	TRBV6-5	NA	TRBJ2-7	CASSQTGIGTEQYF	TGTGCCAGCAGCCAGACAGGGATCGGTACCGAGCAGTACTTC
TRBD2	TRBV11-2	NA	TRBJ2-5	CASSKGTSGYQETQYF	TGTGCCAGCAGCAAAGGGACTAGCGGGTACCAAGAGACCCAGTACTTC
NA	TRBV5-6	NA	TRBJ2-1	CASSLGSNNEQFF	TGTGCCAGCAGCTTGGGCAGCAACAATGAGCAGTTCTTC
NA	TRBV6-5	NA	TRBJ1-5	CASSYVKGPPQHF	TGTGCCAGCAGTTACGTAAAGGGACCGCCCCAGCATTTT
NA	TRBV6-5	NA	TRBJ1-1	CASSYLGTNTEAFF	TGTGCCAGCAGTTACTTGGGGACGAACACTGAAGCTTTCTTT
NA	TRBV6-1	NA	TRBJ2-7	CASSDRDVSYEQYF	TGTGCCAGCAGTGACCGGGACGTATCCTACGAGCAGTACTTC
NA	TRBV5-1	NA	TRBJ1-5	CASSPDPWSPKNQPQHF	TGCGCCAGCAGCCCGGACCCATGGTCCCCGAAAAATCAGCCCCAGCATTTT
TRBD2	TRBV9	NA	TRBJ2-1	CASASSGGNEQFF	TGTGCCAGCGCCTCCTCGGGAGGAAATGAGCAGTTCTTC
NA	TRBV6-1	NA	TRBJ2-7	CASSRDSYEQYF	TGTGCCAGCAGTCGCGACAGCTACGAGCAGTACTTC
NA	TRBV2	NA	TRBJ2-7	CASSEGIRSEQYF	TGTGCCAGCAGTGAGGGGATTAGGTCCGAGCAGTACTTC
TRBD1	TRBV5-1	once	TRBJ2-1	CASSPGQGTYNEQFF	TGCGCCAGCAGCCCCGGACAGGGTACCTACAATGAGCAGTTCTTC
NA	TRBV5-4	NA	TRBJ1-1	CASSYTTGSDTEAFF	TGTGCCAGCAGCTACACTACAGGGTCGGACACTGAAGCTTTCTTT
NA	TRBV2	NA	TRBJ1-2	CASSGEERGGDYGYTF	TGTGCCAGCAGTGGGGAGGAGCGGGGTGGGGACTATGGCTACACCTTC
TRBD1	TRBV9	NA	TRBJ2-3	CASSRGQGWADTQYF	TGTGCCAGCAGCAGGGGACAGGGGTGGGCAGATACGCAGTATTTT
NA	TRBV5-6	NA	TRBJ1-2	CASSLAGTRYGYTF	TGTGCCAGCAGCTTGGCCGGGACGCGCTATGGCTACACCTTC
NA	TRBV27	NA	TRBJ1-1	CASSLRGARTEAFF	TGTGCCAGCAGTTTACGGGGGGCTAGAACTGAAGCTTTCTTT
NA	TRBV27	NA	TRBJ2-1	CASSPLWGHEQFF	TGTGCCAGCAGTCCCCTTTGGGGTCATGAGCAGTTCTTC
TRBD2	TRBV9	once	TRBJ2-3	CASSPEAGATDTQYF	TGTGCCAGCAGCCCAGAAGCGGGAGCGACAGATACGCAGTATTTT
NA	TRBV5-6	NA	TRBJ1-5	CASSLANLGGNQPQHF	TGTGCCAGCAGCTTGGCCAATTTGGGGGGCAATCAGCCCCAGCATTTT
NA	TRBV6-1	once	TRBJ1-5	CASSEKWADQPQHF	TGTGCCAGCAGTGAAAAGTGGGCTGATCAGCCCCAGCATTTT
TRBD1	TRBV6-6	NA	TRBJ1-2	CASSYSGTGDHTF	TGTGCCAGCAGTTACTCGGGGACAGGGGACCACACCTTC
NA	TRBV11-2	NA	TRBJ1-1	CASSLVLTRAEAFF	TGTGCCAGCAGCTTAGTCCTGACTAGGGCTGAAGCTTTCTTT
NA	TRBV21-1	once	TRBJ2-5	CASLTDRGPWETQYF	TGTGCCAGCCTCACCGACAGGGGGCCATGGGAGACCCAGTACTTC
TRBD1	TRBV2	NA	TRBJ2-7	CASSGTLATGTDDEQYF	TGTGCCAGCAGTGGGACTCTTGCTACCGGGACAGACGACGAGCAGTACTTC
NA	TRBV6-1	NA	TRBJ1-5	CASSGGLWGQPQHF	TGTGCCAGCAGCGGTGGACTATGGGGGCAGCCCCAGCATTTT
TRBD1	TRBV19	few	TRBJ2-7	CASSHGQGVEQYF	TGTGCCAGTAGCCATGGACAGGGCGTCGAGCAGTACTTC
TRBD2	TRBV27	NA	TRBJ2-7	CASSAKRQAFRLAGGLGDEQYF	TGTGCCAGCAGTGCAAAGCGACAGGCCTTTAGACTAGCGGGGGGGCTTGGGGACGAGCAGTACTTC
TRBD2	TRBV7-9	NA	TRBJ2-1	CASSLEASAGGPRYEQFF	TGTGCCAGCAGCTTAGAAGCGAGCGCGGGAGGGCCTAGGTATGAGCAGTTCTTC
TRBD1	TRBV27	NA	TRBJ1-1	CASSLYPGQGVGTEAFF	TGTGCCAGCAGTTTGTATCCGGGACAGGGAGTCGGGACTGAAGCTTTCTTT
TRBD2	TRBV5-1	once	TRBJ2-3	CASSFKRGGYPHTDTQYF	TGCGCCAGCAGCTTTAAGCGGGGGGGCTACCCACACACAGATACGCAGTATTTT
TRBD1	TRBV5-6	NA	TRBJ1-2	CASSVTGTYGYTF	TGTGCCAGCAGCGTGACAGGGACCTATGGCTACACCTTC
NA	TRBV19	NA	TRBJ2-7	CASSIDSGDSYEQYF	TGTGCCAGTAGTATAGATTCGGGGGACAGCTACGAGCAGTACTTC
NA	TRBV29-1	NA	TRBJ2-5	CSVVGRGRIQETQYF	TGCAGCGTTGTCGGTCGAGGGAGAATTCAAGAGACCCAGTACTTC
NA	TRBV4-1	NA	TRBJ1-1	CASSPTQGDTEAFF	TGCGCCAGCAGCCCGACCCAAGGGGACACTGAAGCTTTCTTT
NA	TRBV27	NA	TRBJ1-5	CASSLRGGTLVQPQHF	TGTGCCAGCAGTTTACGGGGAGGTACGCTCGTTCAGCCCCAGCATTTT